This is a list of T cell receptor beta chains from one sample in a study of blood T cell repertoires in COVID-19. The repertoire was sequenced with immunoSEQ multiplex PCR; TCRdb's copy has only in-frame clones and lacks some. The table shows about 290,000 clones, with under 90% occurring only once. Sequencing input: peripheral blood. The origin of the receptors is a young woman with COVID-19, enrolled during active disease. The CDR3 runs from the conserved cysteine through the conserved F or W. D genes are given only for firm matches. The listing skips clone size in some rows; elsewhere it reads once, few, many or a size class.

cdr3_length,d_call,v_call,j_call,clone_size,cdr3_aa,cdr3_nt
15,TRBD1,TRBV27,TRBJ1-6,-,CASSLHGTGGSPLHF,TGTGCCAGCAGTTTGCACGGGACAGGGGGTTCACCCCTCCACTTT
15,-,TRBV19,TRBJ1-1,-,CASSARSDRPRGAFF,TGTGCCAGTAGTGCCCGATCTGACCGACCACGGGGAGCTTTCTTT
12,-,TRBV5-4,TRBJ1-1,-,CASKEGNTEAFF,TGTGCCAGCAAGGAGGGGAACACTGAAGCTTTCTTT
13,-,TRBV5-1,TRBJ2-7,-,CASSIGTPLEQYF,TGCGCCAGCAGCATCGGGACACCTCTCGAGCAGTACTTC
15,-,TRBV5-5,TRBJ2-1,once,CASSAGLRQYNEQFF,TGTGCCAGCAGCGCGGGACTGCGGCAATACAATGAGCAGTTCTTC
15,-,TRBV19,TRBJ1-5,once,CASQERFGTLQPQHF,TGTGCCAGCCAAGAGCGGTTCGGGACACTACAGCCCCAGCATTTT
12,-,TRBV30,TRBJ1-2,-,CAWSLVGEGYTF,TGTGCCTGGAGTTTAGTCGGGGAGGGCTACACCTTC
15,-,TRBV5-6,TRBJ1-5,few,CASSLSGGLSQPQHF,TGTGCCAGCAGCTTGTCCGGGGGTCTGAGTCAGCCCCAGCATTTT
18,TRBD1,TRBV18,TRBJ2-4,-,CASSPGQGARLAKNIQYF,TGTGCCAGCTCACCAGGACAGGGGGCAAGACTAGCCAAAAACATTCAGTACTTC
15,-,TRBV5-8,TRBJ2-3,-,CASSLRQTSTDTQYF,TGTGCCAGCAGCTTAAGACAAACCAGCACAGATACGCAGTATTTT
14,TRBD1,TRBV19,TRBJ2-7,-,CASSLTGAGYEQYF,TGTGCCAGTAGTCTGACAGGGGCAGGGTACGAGCAGTACTTC
14,-,TRBV7-9,TRBJ1-6,once,CASSERGKTSPLHF,TGTGCCAGCAGCGAACGGGGAAAGACTTCACCCCTCCACTTT
12,-,TRBV5-1,TRBJ1-4,once,CASSPGAEKLFF,TGCGCCAGCAGCCCTGGAGCGGAAAAACTGTTTTTT
11,-,TRBV18,TRBJ1-1,-,CASSLQGEAFF,TGTGCCAGCTCACTCCAGGGAGAAGCTTTCTTT
14,TRBD1,TRBV19,TRBJ2-7,-,CASSPRTGMDEQYF,TGTGCCAGTAGTCCAAGGACAGGGATGGACGAGCAGTACTTC
15,TRBD1,TRBV7-9,TRBJ2-2,-,CASSLGQGAHGELFF,TGTGCCAGCAGCTTGGGACAGGGGGCCCACGGGGAGCTGTTTTTT
16,TRBD2,TRBV5-4,TRBJ2-7,-,CASTKKGGSGTYEQYF,TGTGCCAGCACCAAAAAGGGCGGGAGCGGGACCTACGAGCAGTACTTC
11,-,TRBV12-3/TRBV12-4,TRBJ1-1,-,CASSQGTEAFF,TGTGCCAGCAGTCAGGGCACTGAAGCTTTCTTT
13,TRBD2,TRBV6-5,TRBJ2-7,-,CAGSGGGPKEQYF,TGTGCCGGCTCGGGCGGGGGGCCAAAAGAGCAGTACTTC
13,TRBD1,TRBV3-1/TRBV3-2,TRBJ2-1,-,CATHTGASNEQFF,TGTGCCACCCATACAGGGGCTAGTAATGAGCAGTTCTTC
18,TRBD2,TRBV4-2,TRBJ2-3,once,CASSQARGAGGSTDTQYF,TGTGCCAGCAGCCAGGCCAGGGGAGCGGGGGGAAGCACAGATACGCAGTATTTT
13,-,TRBV24-1,TRBJ1-5,-,CATSAGHNQPQHF,TGTGCCACCAGTGCGGGTCACAATCAGCCCCAGCATTTT
12,-,TRBV28,TRBJ2-1,-,CASSDRRNEQFF,TGTGCCAGCAGCGACAGGCGCAATGAGCAGTTCTTC
18,-,TRBV25-1,TRBJ2-2,-,CASSDLKTSHGSVGELFF,TGTGCCAGCAGTGACCTAAAGACTAGTCACGGGTCCGTCGGGGAGCTGTTTTTT
15,-,TRBV5-1,TRBJ1-6,-,CASSLIYGGNSPLHF,TGCGCCAGCAGCTTGATTTACGGCGGTAATTCACCCCTCCACTTT
14,TRBD2,TRBV5-6,TRBJ2-5,-,CASSSPTSFETQYF,TGTGCCAGCAGCTCGCCGACTAGCTTCGAGACCCAGTACTTC
14,-,TRBV25-1,TRBJ1-2,-,CASSELGEGYGYTF,TGTGCCAGCAGTGAATTGGGGGAGGGCTATGGCTACACCTTC
15,TRBD1,TRBV28,TRBJ2-1,-,CASSAPGQGYNEQFF,TGTGCCAGCAGTGCTCCGGGACAGGGTTACAATGAGCAGTTCTTC
14,TRBD1,TRBV28,TRBJ2-7,-,CASSSQGALYEQYF,TGTGCCAGCAGTTCTCAGGGGGCACTCTACGAGCAGTACTTC
15,TRBD1,TRBV7-9,TRBJ1-3,-,CASSLEGAAGNTIYF,TGTGCCAGCAGCTTAGAGGGGGCTGCTGGAAACACCATATATTTT
14,TRBD2,TRBV6-4,TRBJ2-2,few,CAFLLAGNTGELFF,TGTGCCTTTTTGCTAGCGGGGAACACCGGGGAGCTGTTTTTT
15,-,TRBV7-6,TRBJ2-7,-,CASSHTGSGAYEQYF,TGTGCCAGCAGCCACACAGGGTCCGGAGCCTACGAGCAGTACTTC
18,TRBD2,TRBV18,TRBJ2-4,-,CASSPLGSSGAGGNIQYF,TGTGCCAGCTCACCCCTGGGGTCTAGCGGGGCCGGAGGAAACATTCAGTACTTC
12,-,TRBV28,TRBJ1-6,few,CASRGGPDGLHF,TGTGCCAGCAGGGGGGGGCCCGATGGGCTCCACTTT
13,-,TRBV27,TRBJ1-5,-,CASSHGPGQPQHF,TGTGCCAGCAGCCATGGCCCGGGGCAGCCCCAGCATTTT
15,-,TRBV5-1,TRBJ1-1,-,CASSPRTDMNTEAFF,TGCGCCAGCAGCCCCCGGACAGATATGAACACTGAAGCTTTCTTT
14,-,TRBV7-9,TRBJ2-7,-,CASSSVQGGGWQYF,TGTGCCAGCAGCTCAGTACAGGGTGGAGGATGGCAGTACTTC
16,TRBD1,TRBV4-1,TRBJ1-5,-,CASSQGQGAEFQPQHF,TGCGCCAGCAGCCAGGGACAGGGGGCCGAATTTCAGCCCCAGCATTTT
18,TRBD2,TRBV6-2/TRBV6-3,TRBJ2-1,-,CASSFRTSGGYPYNEQFF,TGTGCCAGCAGTTTCCGGACTAGCGGGGGATATCCCTACAATGAGCAGTTCTTC